This is a list of T cell receptor beta chains from one sample in a study of blood T cell repertoires in COVID-19. The table came from immunoSEQ multiplex PCR; TCRdb's copy has only in-frame clones and leaves some out. The table includes 370,000 or so clones, over 65% detected once. Material for sequencing was peripheral blood. These receptors were taken from a human donor with acute or convalescent COVID-19. The donor label of this sample is uncertain. CDR3s include the opening cysteine and the closing phenylalanine or tryptophan. D genes are given only for firm matches. Clone sizes are given selectively: once, few, many, or a class where the clone is expanded.

clone_size	d_call	j_call	v_call	cdr3_nt	cdr3_aa
.	TRBD1	TRBJ1-4	TRBV19	TGTGCCAGTCAGGACAGGAACAATGAAAAACTGTTTTTT	CASQDRNNEKLFF
.	TRBD2	TRBJ2-7	TRBV27	TGTGCCAGCAGTTTTGCGTGGGAGGGCTACGAGCAGTACTTC	CASSFAWEGYEQYF
.	.	TRBJ2-3	TRBV5-1	TGCGCCAGCAGCTCTGACTCCTTTAGCACAGATACGCAGTATTTT	CASSSDSFSTDTQYF
.	TRBD2	TRBJ2-5	TRBV11-2	TGTGCCAGCAGCTTGAGCTGGACTAGCGGGCAAGAGACCCAGTACTTC	CASSLSWTSGQETQYF
.	.	TRBJ1-2	TRBV9	TGTGCCAGCAGCGCCCTGAAGAGGGGCTACACCTTC	CASSALKRGYTF
.	TRBD2	TRBJ2-7	TRBV14	TGTGCCAGCAGCCGAATGGGACTAGCGGGGGGTAGCTCCTACGAGCAGTACTTC	CASSRMGLAGGSSYEQYF
.	TRBD1	TRBJ2-7	TRBV7-9	TGTGCCAGCAGCCCTCAGGACAGGGGAGGGTACGAGCAGTACTTC	CASSPQDRGGYEQYF
.	.	TRBJ1-1	TRBV5-6	TGTGCCAGCAGCTTGCGGGGGGCGAACACTGAAGCTTTCTTT	CASSLRGANTEAFF
few	TRBD1	TRBJ1-3	TRBV28	TGTGCCAGCAGCCGACCGGGACAGGACTCTGGAAACACCATATATTTT	CASSRPGQDSGNTIYF
.	TRBD1	TRBJ2-7	TRBV18	TGTGCCAGCTCACCCCCGGGACAGAGCTCCTACGAGCAGTACTTC	CASSPPGQSSYEQYF
.	.	TRBJ2-7	TRBV7-9	TGTGCCAGCAGCTTAGACAGGGCGACTTCCTACGAGCAGTACTTC	CASSLDRATSYEQYF
few	.	TRBJ1-5	TRBV5-1	TGCGCCAGCAGCTTGGGGGAAGCGGGTCAGCCCCAGCATTTT	CASSLGEAGQPQHF
.	.	TRBJ1-2	TRBV3-1/TRBV3-2	TGTGCCAGCAGCCAAGTCTACCATGGCTACACCTTC	CASSQVYHGYTF
.	.	TRBJ1-1	TRBV30	TGTGCCTGGGAGCGGGGGACTGAAGCTTTCTTT	CAWERGTEAFF
.	.	TRBJ2-7	TRBV19	TGTGCCAGTAGTATGCGGGGAATCTCGACCGAGCAGTACTTC	CASSMRGISTEQYF